A selection of T cell receptor beta chains follows, all from one sample in a study of glioma-infiltrating T cells. MiXCR, run by TCRdb on the multiplex PCR reads, gives a single entry per CDR3 protein. The table lists under 130,000 distinct CDR3 sequences, approximately 28% of them singletons. The sample taken for sequencing was glioma tissue, nonneoplastic brain tissue, or PBMCs (not recorded which). These receptor sequences come from a human donor with low-grade glioma or glioblastoma, undergoing nonglioma brain surgery, or in good health (not recorded which). The CDR3 runs from the conserved cysteine through the conserved F or W. The D gene is left open where the match is weak. Clone size, where shown, is once, few, many, or a class for clones that have expanded.

abundance	j_gene	v_gene	d_gene	CDR3aa	CDR3nt
many	TRBJ2-5	TRBV11-2	NA	CASSLGLQETQYF	TGTGCCAGCAGCTTGGGGCTCCAAGAGACCCAGTACTTC
NA	TRBJ1-2	TRBV12-3/TRBV12-4	NA	CASSLSDNYGYTF	TGTGCCAGCAGTTTATCAGATAACTATGGCTACACCTTC
NA	TRBJ1-1	TRBV2	NA	CASKEQEDTEAFF	TGTGCCAGCAAAGAACAGGAGGACACTGAAGCTTTCTTT
NA	TRBJ2-3	TRBV19	NA	CASSIMGLASTDTQYF	TGTGCCAGTAGTATTATGGGCCTAGCGAGCACAGATACGCAGTATTTT
many	TRBJ1-5	TRBV28	NA	CATNLEVQPQHF	TGTGCCACCAATCTCGAGGTCCAGCCCCAGCATTTT
NA	TRBJ2-5	TRBV10-3	NA	CAISESPEGTKYF	TGTGCCATCAGTGAGTCTCCGGAGGGAACCAAGTACTTC
many	TRBJ1-1	TRBV7-3	NA	CASSLTGQKAFF	TGTGCCAGCAGCTTAACCGGACAGAAAGCTTTCTTT
many	TRBJ1-4	TRBV6-1	NA	CASRMRGGTNEKLFF	TGTGCCAGCAGGATGAGGGGGGGGACTAATGAAAAACTGTTTTTT
many	TRBJ2-5	TRBV20-1	NA	CSARDVGGPGETQYF	TGCAGTGCTAGAGATGTTGGAGGGCCTGGAGAGACCCAGTACTTC
many	TRBJ2-3	TRBV19	NA	CASSWDGGGTDTQYF	TGTGCCAGTAGTTGGGACGGAGGGGGAACAGATACGCAGTATTTT
NA	TRBJ2-1	TRBV12-3/TRBV12-4	NA	CASSPRGPQFF	TGTGCCAGCAGTCCTCGGGGGCCGCAGTTCTTC
NA	TRBJ2-1	TRBV7-2	NA	CAISFSRTYNEQFF	TGTGCCATCAGCTTTAGTAGGACTTACAATGAGCAGTTCTTC
once	TRBJ1-2	TRBV2	NA	CARSVLDGYTF	TGTGCCAGGAGTGTGTTGGATGGCTACACCTTC
many	TRBJ2-3	TRBV6-1	NA	CASSSRSATQYF	TGTGCCAGCAGTTCTAGATCAGCGACGCAGTATTTT
many	TRBJ1-1	TRBV5-1	NA	CASSDRMNTEAFF	TGCGCCAGCAGCGACAGAATGAACACTGAAGCTTTCTTT
NA	TRBJ2-3	TRBV3-1	NA	CASSPSGDAQYF	TGTGCCAGCAGCCCCAGCGGAGATGCGCAGTATTTT
many	TRBJ2-5	TRBV6-6	TRBD1	CASSYSGQLQETQYF	TGTGCCAGCAGTTACTCGGGACAGTTACAAGAGACCCAGTACTTC
many	TRBJ2-7	TRBV6-1	TRBD1	CASTDPGTGGNYEQYF	TGTGCCAGCACCGACCCCGGGACAGGGGGTAACTACGAGCAGTACTTC
many	TRBJ1-1	TRBV5-5	NA	CASSLDRGATEAFF	TGTGCCAGCAGCTTGGATAGAGGGGCCACTGAAGCTTTCTTT
many	TRBJ1-5	TRBV18	NA	CASSPRQDSNQPQHF	TGTGCCAGCTCACCTCGGCAGGATAGCAATCAGCCCCAGCATTTT
many	TRBJ1-5	TRBV20-1	NA	CSASSSTVYQPQHF	TGCAGTGCTAGTTCATCGACAGTGTATCAGCCCCAGCATTTT
many	TRBJ2-5	TRBV20-1	TRBD2	CSAKRGQETQYF	TGCAGTGCTAAGCGGGGGCAAGAGACCCAGTACTTC
NA	TRBJ1-1	TRBV12-3/TRBV12-4	NA	CASSLNGATEAFF	TGTGCCAGCAGTTTGAATGGTGCGACAGAAGCTTTCTTT
once	TRBJ2-1	TRBV19	TRBD2	CASSVIAGDYNERFF	TGTGCCAGTAGTGTCATAGCGGGGGACTACAATGAGCGGTTCTTC
NA	TRBJ1-1	TRBV12-3/TRBV12-4	NA	CASTLHEGTEAFF	TGTGCCAGCACCTTGCATGAGGGCACTGAAGCTTTCTTT
NA	TRBJ1-2	TRBV29-1	NA	CSVPFASGYGYTF	TGCAGCGTCCCCTTTGCATCCGGCTATGGCTACACCTTC
NA	TRBJ2-5	TRBV3-1	TRBD2	CASTLGLAGKETQYF	TGTGCCAGCACCCTGGGGCTAGCGGGGAAAGAGACCCAGTACTTC
many	TRBJ2-7	TRBV3-1	NA	CASSQGGGQGEQYF	TGTGCCAGCAGCCAAGGAGGAGGGCAGGGCGAGCAGTACTTC
NA	TRBJ1-6	TRBV19	NA	CASSMPRGRSPLHF	TGTGCCAGTAGTATGCCCAGGGGACGGTCACCCCTCCACTTT
few	TRBJ2-1	TRBV4-3	NA	CASSPRPWAGTYNEQFF	TGCGCCAGCAGCCCCCGACCCTGGGCAGGGACCTACAATGAGCAGTTCTTC
few	TRBJ2-5	TRBV2	TRBD1	CASGRTGLETQYF	TGTGCCAGCGGGAGGACAGGGCTAGAGACCCAGTACTTC
many	TRBJ1-3	TRBV2	NA	CASGEYSGNTIYF	TGTGCCAGCGGCGAATACTCTGGAAACACCATATATTTT
many	TRBJ2-7	TRBV20-1	NA	CSATGQTYYEQYF	TGCAGTGCAACCGGACAGACCTACTACGAGCAGTACTTC
NA	TRBJ2-5	TRBV13	NA	CASSLAGGREETQYF	TGTGCCAGCAGCTTAGCGGGGGGCCGGGAAGAGACCCAGTACTTC
NA	TRBJ1-4	TRBV7-6	NA	CASSVEVTNEKLFF	TGTGCCAGCAGCGTAGAGGTGACTAATGAAAAACTGTTTTTT
many	TRBJ2-5	TRBV6-1	NA	CASRAGRETQYF	TGTGCCAGTCGGGCAGGGCGGGAGACCCAGTACTTC
NA	TRBJ2-7	TRBV30	TRBD1	CAWSSTGTGDF	TGTGCCTGGTCTAGTACCGGGACAGGGGATTTC
NA	TRBJ1-1	TRBV19	NA	CASSRGVSTEAFF	TGTGCCAGTAGTAGGGGTGTATCCACTGAAGCTTTCTTT
many	TRBJ2-1	TRBV20-1	NA	CSATGYNEQFF	TGCAGTGCAACAGGGTACAATGAGCAGTTCTTC
many	TRBJ2-5	TRBV7-9	TRBD1	CASSTTGVETQYF	TGTGCCAGCAGCACCACAGGGGTCGAGACCCAGTACTTC
NA	TRBJ2-6	TRBV12-5	NA	CARLLSPPGDKGFSGANVLTF	TGTGCTAGACTACTCTCCCCCCCCGGGGACAAGGGTTTTTCTGGGGCCAACGTCCTGACTTTC
few	TRBJ1-6	TRBV7-3	NA	CASRGGEDSPLHF	TGTGCCAGCAGAGGTGGGGAGGATTCACCCCTCCACTTT
many	TRBJ2-3	TRBV20-1	TRBD2	CSAQIGLGLAGGSTDTQYF	TGCAGTGCTCAAATCGGTTTGGGGCTAGCGGGGGGTAGCACAGATACGCAGTATTTT
NA	TRBJ1-5	TRBV18	NA	CASSPGQLSNQPQHF	TGTGCCAGCTCCCCGGGGCAGCTTAGCAATCAGCCCCAGCATTTT
many	TRBJ2-4	TRBV7-2	NA	CASSLNPAQLNIQYF	TGTGCCAGCAGCTTAAATCCGGCACAATTAAACATTCAGTACTTC
many	TRBJ2-7	TRBV6-2/TRBV6-3	TRBD1	CASSYGTGSTYEQYF	TGTGCCAGCAGCTACGGGACAGGGTCAACTTACGAGCAGTACTTC
NA	TRBJ2-7	TRBV19	NA	CASSKPGRADEQYF	TGTGCCAGTAGTAAACCGGGCAGGGCGGACGAGCAGTACTTC
many	TRBJ2-5	TRBV25-1	NA	CASSEWGGAGEETQYF	TGTGCCAGCAGTGAATGGGGGGGGGCCGGAGAAGAGACCCAGTACTTC
NA	TRBJ1-1	TRBV5-6	NA	CASSSSRRVVNTEAFF	TGTGCCAGCAGCTCGTCACGCAGGGTAGTGAACACTGAAGCTTTCTTT
many	TRBJ1-6	TRBV7-2	NA	CASSLRHYNSPLHF	TGTGCCAGCAGCTTACGACATTATAATTCACCCCTCCACTTT